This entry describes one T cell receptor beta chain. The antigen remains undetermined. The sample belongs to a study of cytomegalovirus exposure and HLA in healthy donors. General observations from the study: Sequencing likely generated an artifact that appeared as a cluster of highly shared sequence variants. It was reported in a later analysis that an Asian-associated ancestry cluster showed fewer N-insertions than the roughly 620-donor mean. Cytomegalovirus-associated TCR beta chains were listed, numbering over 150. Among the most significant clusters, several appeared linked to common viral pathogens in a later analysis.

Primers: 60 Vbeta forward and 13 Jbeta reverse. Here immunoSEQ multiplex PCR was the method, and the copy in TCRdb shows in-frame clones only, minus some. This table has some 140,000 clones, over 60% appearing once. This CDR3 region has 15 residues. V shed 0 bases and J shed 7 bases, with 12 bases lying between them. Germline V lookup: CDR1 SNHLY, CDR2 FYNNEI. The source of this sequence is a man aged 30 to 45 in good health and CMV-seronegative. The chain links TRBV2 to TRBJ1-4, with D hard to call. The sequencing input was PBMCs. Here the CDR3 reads CASSEAVRVTEKLFF. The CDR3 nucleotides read TGTGCCAGCAGTGAAGCGGTACGGGTTACTGAAAAACTGTTTTTT.